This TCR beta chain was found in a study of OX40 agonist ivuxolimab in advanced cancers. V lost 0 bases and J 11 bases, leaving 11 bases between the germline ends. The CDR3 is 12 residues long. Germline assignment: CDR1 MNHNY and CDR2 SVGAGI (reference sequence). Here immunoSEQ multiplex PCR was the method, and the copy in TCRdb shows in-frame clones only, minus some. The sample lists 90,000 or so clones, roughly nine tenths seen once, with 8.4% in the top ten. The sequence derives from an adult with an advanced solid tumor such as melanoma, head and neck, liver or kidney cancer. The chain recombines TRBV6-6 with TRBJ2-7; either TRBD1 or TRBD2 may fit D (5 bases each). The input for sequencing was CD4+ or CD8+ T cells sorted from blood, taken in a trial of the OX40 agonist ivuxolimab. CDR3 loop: CASSYSGTLKYV. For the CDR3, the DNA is TGTGCCAGCAGTTACTCGGGGACGCTTAAGTACGTC.